This T cell receptor beta chain was observed in a study of cytomegalovirus exposure and HLA in healthy donors. Turning to the study itself: It was reported in a later analysis that the same platform had been used for the approximately 120 validation repertoires as for the 550 to 700 first-cohort repertoires.

Sequenced by immunoSEQ multiplex PCR; TCRdb stores in-frame clones only, minus some. The profile shows 60,000 to 85,000 clones, around 94% of them singletons. Study conclusions and caveats: With high specificity and sensitivity, the classifier reportedly diagnosed cytomegalovirus status. There were fewer than 200 TCR beta chains listed as cytomegalovirus-associated. In the roughly 120 validation repertoires, around 95% of cluster scores exceeded 0, per a later analysis.

In regard to this clone: Its target is unknown.

The source is a man aged 18 to 29 in good health and CMV-seropositive. The sample was PBMCs.

CDR3 coding DNA: TGTGCCAGCAGCTTCTCTAACTTTCAGTACTTC. Encoded protein: CASSFSNFQYF. The V and J genes are TRBV11-3 and TRBJ2-7; no clear D. The CDR3 runs 11 residues. The germline V gene encodes CDR1 SGHNT and CDR2 YENEEA. The V and J ends lost 3 bases and 10 bases respectively, with 10 bases between them.